These T cell receptor beta chains were read from a single sample in a study of blood T cell repertoires in COVID-19. Sequenced by immunoSEQ multiplex PCR; TCRdb stores in-frame clones only, minus some. Of around 250,000 clones detected, approximately 80% appear once; the ten largest clones hold 8.6%. Sequencing input: peripheral blood. The receptors were gathered from a human donor in a cohort sampled during active COVID-19. CDR3s include the opening cysteine and the closing phenylalanine or tryptophan. A D gene is named only where the DNA matches it firmly. Rows give clone size only sometimes, using once, few, many, or a class for an expanded clone.

v_gene,abundance,j_gene,d_gene,CDR3aa,CDR3nt
TRBV3-1/TRBV3-2,-,TRBJ2-5,-,CASSRGRGDQETQYF,TGTGCCAGCAGTCGGGGGAGGGGGGATCAAGAGACCCAGTACTTC
TRBV19,-,TRBJ1-6,-,CASSLDGRNSPLHF,TGTGCCAGTAGTCTCGACGGGAGAAATTCACCCCTCCACTTT
TRBV9,-,TRBJ2-1,TRBD2,CASSLRLAGDEQFF,TGTGCCAGCAGCCTGAGGCTAGCGGGAGATGAGCAGTTCTTC
TRBV5-1,-,TRBJ2-5,-,CASNGGDRELGETQYF,TGCGCCAGCAATGGAGGGGACAGAGAGTTAGGGGAGACCCAGTACTTC
TRBV18,few,TRBJ2-7,-,CASSPLSYEQYF,TGTGCCAGCTCACCGCTAAGCTACGAGCAGTACTTC
TRBV9,-,TRBJ2-2,TRBD2,CASSVDGLAGGPGELFF,TGTGCCAGCAGCGTAGACGGGCTAGCGGGAGGGCCCGGGGAGCTGTTTTTT
TRBV19,-,TRBJ1-2,TRBD1,CASRGQGLGYTF,TGTGCCAGCCGGGGACAGGGGTTGGGCTACACCTTC
TRBV2,-,TRBJ1-6,-,CASRSGISVSPLHF,TGTGCCAGCAGGAGCGGGATCTCAGTTTCACCCCTCCACTTT
TRBV4-1,-,TRBJ1-1,TRBD1,CASSQTPGQRMNTEAFF,TGCGCCAGCAGCCAGACCCCGGGACAGCGTATGAACACTGAAGCTTTCTTT
TRBV19,-,TRBJ1-1,-,CASSTGGTNTEAFF,TGTGCCAGTAGTACGGGAGGGACCAACACTGAAGCTTTCTTT